This T cell receptor (beta chain) was observed in a study of blood T cells in healthy people across ages. The CDR3 has 14 amino acids. Trimming stripped 0 bases from V and 9 bases from J, with 14 bases between. Germline V CDR1 and CDR2: LGHNA, YSLEER. PCR was performed a second time for roughly 7 to 12 cycles using a sample-barcoded 5' primer and a J-beta primer mix. TCRdb re-called the 5' RACE reads through MiXCR, storing one row per CDR3 protein. The sample contains hundreds of thousands of distinct CDR3 sequences, roughly 29% of which appear only once. The receptor comes from a woman between 65 and 79 years old in good health. The specimen was blood. J is TRBJ1-2 and V is TRBV4-3; D is ambiguous. CDR3 DNA sequence: TGCGCCAGCAGCCAAGAGGAGTGGGTAGGGAGCTACACCTTC. Its translation is CASSQEEWVGSYTF.